Each of the 27 T cell receptor beta chains below was sequenced from the same sample in a study of beta chain features in type 1 diabetes. Overall study results and limits: Type 1 diabetes patients showed a moderate but significant shortening of TCRB CDR3s in all four CD4+ subsets.

No cognate antigen is known for these TCRs. Expressed TCRB transcripts were sequenced, since all the RNA that had been isolated was reverse transcribed. The protocol was immunoSEQ multiplex PCR, while the TCRdb copy is restricted to in-frame clones and leaves out a portion. The sample includes about 260,000 clones, roughly 20% of them seen just once. Sequencing was performed on naive CD4+ T cells from blood. The receptors come from a middle-aged woman with type 1 diabetes.

The rearrangement joins TRBV10-3 to TRBJ1-2, with unresolved D. The V gene's germline CDR1 is ENHRY and CDR2 SYGVKD. Trimming took 7 bases from V and 7 from J, leaving 10 bases between them. The CDR3 length is 11 residues. The CDR3 coding sequence is TGTGCCATCATGGTCGAGGGTGGCTACACCTTC. It encodes CAIMVEGGYTF.

This clone was observed a handful of times. The chain joins TRBV2 to TRBJ2-7; possible D gene TRBD1, 6 bases. This CDR3 is 14 amino acids long. Germline V gene lookup returns CDR1 SNHLY and CDR2 FYNNEI. The V end lost 5 bases, the J end lost 1 base, and 12 bases lay between the germline ends. CDR3 sequence (DNA): TGTGCCAGCAGTTGGGACACCGCATCCTACGAGCAGTACTTC. This translates into CASSWDTASYEQYF.

The chain combines TRBV18 with TRBJ2-5; D is possibly TRBD1 (6 bases). CDR3 size: 13 residues. V was cut by 8 bases and J by 5 bases, with 15 bases left in between. The germline gives CDR1 KGHSH, CDR2 LQKENI. In DNA, the CDR3 is TGTGCCAGCGGCCAGGGGATTGGGGAGACCCAGTACTTC. Its protein is CASGQGIGETQYF.

The chain links TRBV11-2 to TRBJ2-7, with D perhaps matching TRBD2 (6 bases). This CDR3 is built from 13 residues. The V gene's germline CDR1 is SGHAT and CDR2 FQNNGV. The V end lost 3 bases, the J end lost 2 bases, and 8 bases lay between the germline ends. The CDR3 protein is CASSLGGTYEQYF. CDR3 bases: TGTGCCAGCAGCTTGGGCGGGACCTACGAGCAGTACTTC.

The chain has TRBV9 and TRBJ1-1; no definite D call. The ends were cut back, 1 base at V and 3 bases at J, with 10 bases in the middle. The CDR3 covers 14 residues. Germline assignment: CDR1 SGDLS and CDR2 YYNGEE. The CDR3 coding sequence is TGTGCCAGCAGCGTATTTAACCGGGACACTGAAGCTTTCTTT. It translates to CASSVFNRDTEAFF.

About this clone: Other DNA sequences within the sample encode an identical CDR3. The V call is TRBV20-1, the J call TRBJ2-3, with D uncertain. V was clipped by 2 bases and J by 6 bases, with 6 bases between them. The germline gives CDR1 DFQATT, CDR2 SNEGSKA (reference sequence). This CDR3 is built from 11 residues. The CDR3: CSARLPDTQYF. As DNA, the CDR3 is TGCAGTGCTAGACTTCCTGATACGCAGTATTTT.

This clone came up a few times. This sample also contains other DNA sequences that code for the same CDR3. The rearrangement joins TRBV9 to TRBJ1-1, with a weak D call TRBD1 (5 bases). The germline gives CDR1 SGDLS, CDR2 YYNGEE. This CDR3 comprises 14 residues. Trimming removed 0 bases from V and 8 bases from J, with 14 bases in between. The CDR3, as DNA: TGTGCCAGCAGCGTAGCGTTGGGCGGGACCGAAGCTTTCTTT. This codes for CASSVALGGTEAFF.

The V gene is TRBV19, the J gene TRBJ2-4, with D perhaps matching TRBD1 (5 bases). Between the trimmed V and J ends, which lost 3 bases and 5 bases, there was a span of 14 bases. CDR1 is LNHDA, CDR2 SQIVND, per germline (reference sequence). The length of the CDR3 is 15 residues. The CDR3 region is CASSIGPGLQNIQYF. CDR3 sequence (DNA): TGTGCCAGTAGTATTGGCCCAGGGTTGCAAAACATTCAGTACTTC.

There are a few counts of this clone. The V call is TRBV9, the J call TRBJ2-7; D gene unclear. The CDR3 runs to 13 residues. V lost 0 bases to trimming and J lost 1 base, with 5 bases between them. Per the germline V gene, CDR1 is SGDLS and CDR2 is YYNGEE. For the CDR3, the DNA is TGTGCCAGCAGCGTAGACCTATCCTACGAGCAGTACTTC. Its translation: CASSVDLSYEQYF.

This clone was counted a few times. V usage is TRBV9 and J usage is TRBJ2-5; a possible D gene is TRBD1 (6 bases). The CDR3 is 14 amino acids. From germline, CDR1 is SGDLS and CDR2 YYNGEE. Trimming shortened V by 4 bases and J by 1 base, and 11 bases separated the two germline ends. The DNA for the CDR3 is TGTGCCAGCAGCTTCGGCAGGGGCCAAGAGACCCAGTACTTC. This translates into CASSFGRGQETQYF.

This clone was counted a few times. This chain connects TRBV4-1 to TRBJ2-7; D is possibly TRBD1 (5 bases). CDR1 and CDR2 (germline): MGHRA, YSYEKL. V gave up 1 base and J gave up 4 bases, with 11 bases separating them. The CDR3 sequence is 14 residues long. CDR3 bases: TGCGCCAGCAGCCAAGGACAGTTTAAGTACGAGCAGTACTTC. It translates to CASSQGQFKYEQYF.

This rearrangement joins TRBV2 to TRBJ2-5, with 9 bases identical to TRBD1. The ends lost 10 bases at V and 3 bases at J; junction bases unmatched: 9. The CDR3 consists of 14 residues. Germline V gives CDR1 SNHLY, CDR2 FYNNEI. The CDR3 protein is CATLGQGTKETQYF. In nucleotides, the CDR3 is TGTGCCACCTTAGGACAGGGGACGAAAGAGACCCAGTACTTC.

The V and J genes are TRBV2 and TRBJ1-1, with D uncertain. CDR1 is SNHLY and CDR2 is FYNNEI in the germline V gene. The CDR3 length is 12 residues. Trimming took off 6 bases at V and 2 bases at J, with 7 bases between the two ends. CDR3 bases: TGTGCCAGCAGCGTTTTAAACACTGAAGCTTTCTTT. Its translation is CASSVLNTEAFF.

This clone occurred a few times. The chain has TRBV30 and TRBJ1-5; D gene unclear. Germline assignment: CDR1 GTSNPN and CDR2 SVGIG (reference sequence). The CDR3 spans 14 residues. Deletions cut 2 bases from V and 0 bases from J, with 8 bases between. DNA for the CDR3: TGTGCCTGGAGTCTAGGACTTAGCAATCAGCCCCAGCATTTT. It is translated as CAWSLGLSNQPQHF. Filled out from reference TRBV30 and TRBJ1-5, the complete variable domain reads SQTIHQWPATLVQPVGSPLSLECTVEGTSNPNLYWYRQAAGRGLQLLFYSVGIGQISSEVPQNLSASRPQDRQFILSSKKLLLSDSGFYLCAWSLGLSNQPQHFGDGTRLSIL.

This clone was counted a few times. V gene TRBV5-1 combines with J gene TRBJ2-5; 7 positions agree with TRBD2. V shed 2 bases and J 5 bases; nucleotides not matched to a gene: 3. Germline V gene sequence: CDR1 SGHRS, CDR2 YFSETQ. The CDR3 is 13 residues long. CDR3 sequence: CASSFGGSETQYF. The CDR3 DNA reads as TGCGCCAGCAGCTTTGGCGGGAGCGAGACCCAGTACTTC.

This clone was seen more than once but under ten times. The chain has TRBV7-2 and TRBJ2-7; 8 bases map to TRBD1. Germline V gene data show CDR1 as SGHTA and CDR2 as FQGNSA. The CDR3 has 15 amino acids. V was pared by 5 bases and J by 2 bases, with 8 bases of the junction left unmatched. CDR3 in amino acids: CASSLSGQGPYEQYF. CDR3 nucleotide sequence: TGTGCCAGCAGCCTATCCGGACAGGGTCCCTACGAGCAGTACTTC.

The chain employs TRBV7-3 and TRBJ2-1; 8 nucleotides match TRBD2. CDR1 is SGHTA, CDR2 FQGTGA, per germline. The CDR3 is 15 residues long. Trimming at V came to 5 bases and at J to 5 bases, leaving 8 bases not matched to a gene. CDR3 amino acids: CASSPSGRADNEQFF. In nucleotides, the CDR3 is TGTGCCAGCAGCCCGAGCGGGAGAGCTGACAATGAGCAGTTCTTC. Full variable domain (outside the CDR3, taken from reference TRBV7-3 and TRBJ2-1): GAGVSQTPSNKVTEKGKYVELRCDPISGHTALYWYRQSLGQGPEFLIYFQGTGAADDSGLPNDRFFAVRPEGSVSTLKIQRTERGDSAVYLCASSPSGRADNEQFFGPGTRLTVL.

The chain combines TRBV6-5 with TRBJ2-5; possibly TRBD1 for D (6 bases). The CDR3 consists of 13 residues. V was cut by 10 bases and J by 3 bases, with 15 bases left in between. Per the germline V gene, CDR1 is MNHEY and CDR2 is SVGAGI. The CDR3 coding sequence is TGTGCCACCCGACACCAGGGGAAAGAGACCCAGTACTTC. It specifies CATRHQGKETQYF.

The chain joins TRBV6-5 to TRBJ2-4; TRBD1 agrees at 8 bases. CDR1 and CDR2 (germline): MNHEY, SVGAGI. With V trimmed by 6 bases and J by 7 bases, 8 bases remained unmatched. CDR3 length: 14 amino acids. The CDR3 reads CASSDTTGGNIQYF. CDR3 in DNA: TGTGCCAGCAGCGACACCACAGGGGGGAACATTCAGTACTTC.

This clone has a handful of counts. This sequence joins TRBV2 and TRBJ2-5; 11 bases are shared with TRBD1. CDR1 SNHLY and CDR2 FYNNEI come from the germline V gene. J gave up 4 bases and V 6 bases, and 10 bases lay outside the gene matches. This CDR3 region has 16 residues. CDR3 DNA: TGTGCCAGCAGCAGAACTGGGACAGGGGGTCGAGAGACCCAGTACTTC. Translated, it gives CASSRTGTGGRETQYF.

This rearrangement joins TRBV7-2 to TRBJ1-6; TRBD1 agrees at 7 bases. V lost 3 bases, J lost 6 bases, and 2 bases stayed unmatched. Germline V gene lookup returns CDR1 SGHTA and CDR2 FQGNSA. This CDR3 is 14 amino acids long. The chain's CDR3 is CASSLGQLNSPLHF. As DNA, the CDR3 is TGTGCCAGCAGCTTGGGACAGCTTAATTCACCCCTCCACTTT.

The rearrangement joins TRBV5-4 to TRBJ1-2, with D uncertain. Trimming shortened V by 5 bases and J by 2 bases, and 13 bases separated the two germline ends. The CDR3 is made up of 14 amino acids. The V gene's germline CDR1 is SGHNT and CDR2 YYREEE (reference sequence). The CDR3 bases are TGTGCCAGCAGTCAAGGGAGCTACAACTATGGCTACACCTTC. It codes for CASSQGSYNYGYTF.

The chain recombines TRBV7-2 with TRBJ2-5, with D unresolved. V dropped 5 bases and J dropped 7 bases, with 11 bases sitting between them. Germline-derived CDR1 and CDR2 are SGHTA and FQGNSA. The CDR3 is 12 amino acids. CDR3 sequence: CASSPPVGTQYF. The CDR3 DNA is TGTGCCAGCAGCCCGCCGGTCGGGACCCAGTACTTC.

The chain joins TRBV6-5 to TRBJ2-5; the match to TRBD1 covers 8 bases. The ends lost 2 bases at V and 4 bases at J; junction bases unmatched: 6. The CDR3 covers 15 residues. The germline gives CDR1 MNHEY, CDR2 SVGAGI. The CDR3: CASSYGYTGGETQYF. The CDR3 bases are TGTGCCAGCAGTTACGGGTATACAGGGGGAGAGACCCAGTACTTC.

This clone has more than one count but fewer than ten. The chain couples TRBV25-1 to TRBJ1-1; perhaps TRBD1 as D (6 bases). Per the germline V gene, CDR1 is MGHDK and CDR2 is SYGVNS. V gave up 5 bases and J gave up 1 base, with 14 bases separating them. The CDR3 contains 15 residues. The CDR3 region has the DNA TGTGCCAGCAGTAAGGCGGGGGCCCAGAACACTGAAGCTTTCTTT. Translating it yields CASSKAGAQNTEAFF.

This clone was seen more than once but under ten times. The chain recombines TRBV30 with TRBJ2-1, with D unclear. This CDR3 contains 15 residues. The germline V and J ends were trimmed by 4 bases and 0 bases, with 13 bases remaining between them. Per the germline V gene, CDR1 is GTSNPN and CDR2 is SVGIG (reference sequence). This chain's CDR3 is CAWTLNFFSYNEQFF. CDR3 sequence (DNA): TGTGCCTGGACTCTTAACTTCTTCTCCTACAATGAGCAGTTCTTC.

V usage is TRBV20-1 and J usage is TRBJ2-5; D not resolved. This CDR3 has 11 amino acids. The germline V gene encodes CDR1 DFQATT and CDR2 SNEGSKA (reference sequence). V lost 6 bases and J lost 0, with 5 bases in between. In DNA, the CDR3 is TGCAGTGCCGAGTACCAAGAGACCCAGTACTTC. Translation gives CSAEYQETQYF.